A selection of T cell receptor beta chains follows, all from one sample in a study of blood T cell repertoires in COVID-19. Repertoires were generated with immunoSEQ multiplex PCR, while TCRdb's copy carries only in-frame clones and drops some. The table has roughly 120,000 clones, 70% to 90% seen once. The sequenced sample was peripheral blood. The receptors were gathered from a man aged 35-49 years with acute or convalescent COVID-19. CDR3s include the opening cysteine and the closing phenylalanine or tryptophan. A D gene is named only where the DNA matches it firmly. Some rows mark clone size as missing; the rest say once, few, many or name a class of expanded clone.

d_call | j_call | clone_size | v_call | cdr3_aa | cdr3_nt
TRBD2 | TRBJ2-7 | NA | TRBV19 | CASSKIAGSSGEQYF | TGTGCCAGTAGCAAAATAGCGGGGTCATCGGGGGAGCAGTACTTC
NA | TRBJ2-7 | NA | TRBV15 | CATSRDRSYEQYF | TGTGCCACCAGCCGAGACAGGTCCTACGAGCAGTACTTC
TRBD1 | TRBJ1-4 | NA | TRBV15 | CATSPWDREKLFF | TGTGCCACCAGCCCCTGGGACAGGGAAAAACTGTTTTTT
NA | TRBJ1-1 | NA | TRBV21-1 | CASSPSEGRANNTEAFF | TGTGCCAGCAGCCCGAGTGAGGGCCGGGCTAATAACACTGAAGCTTTCTTT
NA | TRBJ1-2 | NA | TRBV5-5 | CASSLKTATNYGYTF | TGTGCCAGCAGCTTGAAAACAGCAACTAACTATGGCTACACCTTC
NA | TRBJ2-6 | few | TRBV5-6 | CASSLSGANVLTF | TGTGCCAGCAGCTTGTCAGGTGCCAACGTCCTGACTTTC
NA | TRBJ1-6 | NA | TRBV9 | CASSVGPGDSPLHF | TGTGCCAGCAGCGTAGGTCCGGGGGATTCACCCCTCCACTTT
TRBD1 | TRBJ2-3 | NA | TRBV29-1 | CSVGGTGEGTDTQYF | TGCAGCGTTGGAGGGACAGGGGAAGGCACAGATACGCAGTATTTT
TRBD1 | TRBJ1-1 | NA | TRBV7-2 | CASSSGGTMNTEAFF | TGTGCCAGCAGCTCAGGGGGGACAATGAACACTGAAGCTTTCTTT
TRBD1 | TRBJ1-6 | NA | TRBV30 | CAWSQRTGSLYNSPLHF | TGTGCCTGGAGTCAAAGGACAGGGAGCCTCTATAATTCACCCCTCCACTTT
TRBD1 | TRBJ2-5 | NA | TRBV5-4 | CASRSTGGQETQYF | TGTGCCAGCAGGTCGACAGGGGGCCAAGAGACCCAGTACTTC
TRBD2 | TRBJ2-3 | NA | TRBV2 | CASRGGSDTQYF | TGTGCCAGCAGGGGAGGGTCAGATACGCAGTATTTT
NA | TRBJ1-4 | few | TRBV4-2 | CASSQDRGGVDEKLFF | TGTGCCAGCAGCCAAGATCGAGGAGGTGTGGATGAAAAACTGTTTTTT
NA | TRBJ2-2 | NA | TRBV19 | CASSTLRPLQGNTGELFF | TGTGCCAGTAGTACCCTCCGTCCCCTACAGGGGAACACCGGGGAGCTGTTTTTT
NA | TRBJ2-1 | once | TRBV9 | CASSVGPRGYNEQFF | TGTGCCAGCAGCGTAGGACCGAGAGGATACAATGAGCAGTTCTTC
NA | TRBJ1-6 | NA | TRBV6-6 | CASSYSGRAGSPLHF | TGTGCCAGCAGTTACTCGGGCAGGGCAGGCTCACCCCTCCACTTT
NA | TRBJ2-3 | NA | TRBV11-2 | CASSLESWPPTDTQYF | TGTGCCAGCAGCTTAGAAAGTTGGCCCCCCACAGATACGCAGTATTTT
TRBD1 | TRBJ1-5 | NA | TRBV27 | CASRTGGVYSNQPQHF | TGTGCCAGCAGAACAGGGGGCGTTTATAGCAATCAGCCCCAGCATTTT
TRBD1 | TRBJ1-1 | NA | TRBV6-1 | CASSANKGAVSSEAFF | TGTGCCAGCAGTGCAAATAAGGGGGCGGTGAGCTCTGAAGCTTTCTTT
NA | TRBJ2-3 | few | TRBV19 | CASSIISTSTDTQYF | TGTGCCAGTAGTATAATTAGTACTAGCACAGATACGCAGTATTTT
NA | TRBJ2-1 | once | TRBV5-1 | CASSSSGDEQFF | TGCGCCAGCAGCTCTTCAGGGGATGAGCAGTTCTTC
NA | TRBJ1-3 | NA | TRBV3-1/TRBV3-2 | CASSAQGSSGNTIYF | TGTGCCAGCAGCGCCCAGGGGAGCTCTGGAAACACCATATATTTT
NA | TRBJ2-7 | NA | TRBV9 | CASSPRPGSYEQYF | TGTGCCAGCAGCCCCCGCCCGGGAAGCTACGAGCAGTACTTC
NA | TRBJ1-1 | NA | TRBV18 | CASSGEVDTEAFF | TGTGCCAGCTCAGGGGAGGTGGACACTGAAGCTTTCTTT
NA | TRBJ2-7 | NA | TRBV3-1/TRBV3-2 | CASSQGPGSYEQYF | TGTGCCAGCAGCCAAGGTCCAGGCTCCTACGAGCAGTACTTC
TRBD1 | TRBJ2-7 | NA | TRBV5-5 | CASSWTGKDEQYF | TGTGCCAGCAGCTGGACAGGGAAGGACGAGCAGTACTTC
TRBD1 | TRBJ2-7 | NA | TRBV7-2 | CASSLYDRGFYEQYF | TGTGCCAGCAGCTTATACGACAGGGGATTCTACGAGCAGTACTTC
TRBD2 | TRBJ2-3 | NA | TRBV6-4 | CASSDGASGADTQYF | TGTGCCAGCAGTGACGGGGCCAGCGGGGCAGATACGCAGTATTTT
NA | TRBJ1-1 | NA | TRBV7-7 | CASSSDMNTEAFF | TGTGCCAGCAGCTCAGACATGAACACTGAAGCTTTCTTT
TRBD1 | TRBJ1-1 | NA | TRBV29-1 | CSAQGGEAFF | TGCAGCGCGCAGGGGGGCGAAGCTTTCTTT
NA | TRBJ2-3 | NA | TRBV7-9 | CASSRDISPSTDTQYF | TGTGCCAGCAGCCGTGACATCAGTCCTAGCACAGATACGCAGTATTTT
NA | TRBJ2-7 | NA | TRBV3-1/TRBV3-2 | CASSENPGALEQYF | TGTGCCAGCAGCGAAAACCCAGGGGCCCTGGAGCAGTACTTC
NA | TRBJ2-3 | few | TRBV2 | CASSDIGHDTDTQYF | TGTGCCAGCAGTGATATCGGACATGACACAGATACGCAGTATTTT
TRBD2 | TRBJ2-2 | NA | TRBV11-3 | CASSWPAGGDTGELFF | TGTGCCAGCAGCTGGCCAGCGGGGGGGGACACCGGGGAGCTGTTTTTT
NA | TRBJ2-7 | NA | TRBV28 | CASSFSPGRVTYF | TGTGCCAGCAGTTTCTCCCCCGGCCGGGTCACCTACTTC
TRBD2 | TRBJ2-1 | NA | TRBV5-5 | CASSLLAGAYNEQFF | TGTGCCAGCAGCTTGTTAGCGGGGGCCTACAATGAGCAGTTCTTC
TRBD2 | TRBJ2-7 | NA | TRBV3-1/TRBV3-2 | CASSQGPAGGREQYF | TGTGCCAGCAGCCAAGGGCCAGCGGGGGGGCGAGAGCAGTACTTC
NA | TRBJ2-6 | NA | TRBV7-3 | CASSPRITAGASSSGANVLTF | TGTGCCAGCAGCCCCAGGATCACTGCAGGGGCCTCTAGCTCTGGGGCCAACGTCCTGACTTTC
NA | TRBJ2-1 | NA | TRBV15 | CATSRDRDSSYNEQFF | TGTGCCACCAGCAGAGATCGCGACAGCTCCTACAATGAGCAGTTCTTC
NA | TRBJ2-5 | NA | TRBV19 | CASSPYGSNTFSETQYF | TGTGCCAGTAGTCCATACGGGTCTAACACTTTTTCCGAGACCCAGTACTTC
NA | TRBJ2-1 | NA | TRBV19 | CASTGGRTTDNEQFF | TGTGCCAGTACCGGGGGGCGTACGACCGACAATGAGCAGTTCTTC
NA | TRBJ2-7 | NA | TRBV5-1 | CASSLAMGPGYEQYF | TGCGCCAGCAGCTTGGCTATGGGGCCCGGCTACGAGCAGTACTTC
TRBD1 | TRBJ1-2 | NA | TRBV5-6 | CASSLGRDRGYTF | TGTGCCAGCAGCTTGGGCAGGGACAGGGGCTACACCTTC
NA | TRBJ1-2 | NA | TRBV2 | CASSDTGVYGYTF | TGTGCCAGCAGTGATACAGGCGTCTATGGCTACACCTTC
NA | TRBJ2-6 | NA | TRBV2 | CASSEEGGSGANVLTF | TGTGCCAGCAGTGAAGAAGGGGGCTCTGGGGCCAACGTCCTGACTTTC
TRBD1 | TRBJ1-1 | NA | TRBV2 | CASSFGQGGTFF | TGTGCCAGCAGTTTCGGACAGGGAGGAACTTTCTTT
NA | TRBJ1-3 | NA | TRBV5-1 | CASSLDPGHISGNTIYF | TGCGCCAGCAGCTTGGACCCCGGACACATCTCTGGAAACACCATATATTTT
TRBD1 | TRBJ1-1 | NA | TRBV6-4 | CASTDRGRGDTEAFF | TGTGCCAGCACCGACAGGGGGCGCGGGGACACTGAAGCTTTCTTT
NA | TRBJ1-1 | NA | TRBV30 | CAWSVIFGSGTEAFF | TGTGCCTGGAGTGTAATTTTCGGTTCCGGCACTGAAGCTTTCTTT
TRBD1 | TRBJ2-3 | NA | TRBV2 | CAIQGESSDTQYF | TGTGCCATTCAGGGGGAAAGCTCAGATACGCAGTATTTT
TRBD2 | TRBJ2-2 | NA | TRBV6-6 | CASRTSGGSSGELFF | TGTGCCAGCAGGACTAGCGGGGGGTCCTCCGGGGAGCTGTTTTTT
NA | TRBJ1-2 | NA | TRBV18 | CASSLDSQANYGYTF | TGTGCCAGCTCACTGGACAGCCAAGCTAACTATGGCTACACCTTC
NA | TRBJ2-3 | NA | TRBV2 | CASSAGRGTDTQYF | TGTGCCAGCAGCGCGGGTAGGGGGACAGATACGCAGTATTTT
TRBD2 | TRBJ2-7 | NA | TRBV4-1 | CASSPRAGGPYEQYF | TGCGCCAGCAGCCCACGAGCGGGGGGGCCTTACGAGCAGTACTTC